Listed below are T cell receptor beta chains from one sample, sequenced in a study of yellow fever vaccine responses in identical twins. TCRdb re-called the RT-PCR reads with MiXCR, one entry per CDR3 protein. This table holds under 30,000 distinct CDR3 sequences, roughly 73% found once. The sample consisted of T cells from blood (PBMCs), unsorted or a sorted subset (not recorded which), taken before or after yellow fever vaccination (not recorded which). Every receptor here comes from a woman aged 18-30 years who received the yellow fever vaccine. Both conserved end residues are trimmed from each CDR3.

J: TRBJ1-1; V: TRBV6-1; CDR3: ASSADSEREAF
J: TRBJ1-1; V: TRBV5-3; CDR3: ARSEEQVNTEAF
J: TRBJ2-4; V: TRBV19; CDR3: ASSMFREWTKNIQY
J: TRBJ2-2; V: TRBV11-2; CDR3: ASSLEAGGITGELF
J: TRBJ1-5; V: TRBV6-1; CDR3: ASSRTGSMGNQPQH
J: TRBJ1-1; V: TRBV6-2/TRBV6-3; CDR3: ASSNRDRSTNTEAF
J: TRBJ2-2; V: TRBV11-3; CDR3: ASSSYPTGSIVAGELF
J: TRBJ1-2; V: TRBV2; CDR3: ARMGSFQANYGYT
J: TRBJ1-1; V: TRBV2; CDR3: ASSANAGGTEAF
J: TRBJ2-5; V: TRBV21-1; CDR3: ASSKELAGTPQETQY
J: TRBJ2-1; V: TRBV15; CDR3: ATSRSRVAYNEQF